This T cell receptor (beta chain) was captured in a study of CD8 T cells in ankylosing spondylitis. Notes on the study in general: A subset of motif variants has previously been described in the synovial fluid and blood of reactive arthritis. Reportedly, significant enrichment of disease-linked clones occurred in matched ankylosing spondylitis synovial fluid. Disease-linked clones bore a CD8+ phenotype and were relatively rare in peripheral blood. Seven to nine highly homologous variants formed a TCR beta motif that appeared characteristic of ankylosing spondylitis blood.

This CDR3 contains 14 residues. The ends were cut back, 3 bases at V and 6 bases at J, with 15 bases in the middle. TCRdb recomputed calls from the 5' RACE reads with MiXCR, one row per CDR3 protein. The sample holds about 800,000 distinct CDR3 sequences; roughly 12% are singletons and the top ten take just over 0.5%. This clonotype was seen only a few times. Its target is unknown. The sequenced sample consisted of blood, either unsorted or a sorted T cell fraction (not recorded which). The V call is TRBV12-3 or TRBV12-4, the J call TRBJ2-7; D not resolved. The clonotype originates from a male donor with ankylosing spondylitis. CDR3 sequence: CASSFNGLVGEQYF. Written as DNA, the CDR3 is TGTGCCAGCAGTTTTAACGGTCTAGTCGGCGAGCAGTACTTC.